One sample yielded the 28 T cell receptor beta chains listed below, sequenced in a study of T cells in Graves' hyperthyroidism and ophthalmopathy. RNA transcripts yielded amplified TCR beta CDR3 regions. Initially, a first-round RT-PCR of the TCR CDR3 employed the HTBI primer set. MiXCR, run by TCRdb on the multiplex PCR reads, gives a single entry per CDR3 protein. There are about 300,000 distinct CDR3 sequences in the sample; over 15% occur only once, and around 35% lies in the top ten. What was sequenced was blood. Every receptor here comes from a man aged 25-45 years with Graves' hyperthyroidism.

In its sample, this clonotype was seen a few times. V and J are TRBV30 and TRBJ2-5; TRBD1 might be the D (6 bases). The CDR3 loop spans 15 amino acids. Trimming cost V 8 bases and J 5 bases, with 24 bases left between them. Germline CDR1 and CDR2: GTSNPN and SVGIG (reference sequence). In DNA, the CDR3 is TGTGCCGGAAGGGACATTTCCCCCGTTCGGGAGACCCAGTACTTC. Translation: CAGRDISPVRETQYF.

The sample holds many counts of this clonotype. J is TRBJ2-7 and V is TRBV20-1; tentatively, D is TRBD1 (5 bases). The germline gives CDR1 DFQATT, CDR2 SNEGSKA (reference sequence). This CDR3 has 13 amino acids. The ends were cut back, 5 bases at V and 4 bases at J, with 15 bases in the middle. The CDR3 reads CSARWTSPYEQYF. For the CDR3, the DNA is TGCAGTGCTCGGTGGACATCGCCTTACGAGCAGTACTTC.

The chain links TRBV7-8 to TRBJ2-5, with no clear D. This CDR3 has 13 amino acids. Trimming removed 4 bases from V and 5 bases from J, with 11 bases in between. From germline, CDR1 is SGHVS and CDR2 FQNEAQ. CDR3 DNA: TGTGCCAGCAGCTCTGGGCCGGTCGAGACCCAGTACTTC. Its protein is CASSSGPVETQYF. Full variable domain (rest looked up from reference TRBV7-8 and TRBJ2-5): GAGVSQSPRYKVAKRGQDVALRCDPISGHVSLFWYQQALGQGPEFLTYFQNEAQLDKSGLPSDRFFAERPEGSVSTLKIQRTQQEDSAVYLCASSSGPVETQYFGPGTRLLVL.

This clonotype was counted ten times or more. This rearrangement joins TRBV28 to TRBJ1-5; possible D gene TRBD1, 6 bases. The germline gives CDR1 MDHEN, CDR2 SYDVKM. V was trimmed by 3 bases and J by 6 bases, leaving 15 bases between them. The CDR3 consists of 15 residues. DNA of the CDR3: TGTGCCAGCAGTTTGGGTGACAGGCTATCTCAGCCCCAGCATTTT. Translated, it gives CASSLGDRLSQPQHF.

There are a few counts of this clonotype. The chain links TRBV11-2 to TRBJ1-2, with 11 bases lining up with TRBD1. Germline V gene sequence: CDR1 SGHAT, CDR2 FQNNGV. J was trimmed by 9 bases and V by 5 bases; bases with no gene match: 5. CDR3 size: 13 residues. CDR3 loop: CASSPRTGGRYTF. The CDR3 nucleotides read TGTGCCAGCAGCCCAAGGACAGGGGGCCGCTACACCTTC.

This clonotype was seen at least ten times. The CDR3 DNA reads TGTGCCAGCAGCTTAGGCAGGGGGAATTCACCCCTCCACTTT. This translates into CASSLGRGNSPLHF. The chain joins TRBV11-2 to TRBJ1-6; 7 bases fit TRBD1. The germline V gene encodes CDR1 SGHAT and CDR2 FQNNGV. There are 14 residues in the CDR3. With 1 base clipped from V and 7 bases from J, the junction kept 1 base outside the gene matches.

The sample holds one count of this clonotype. The chain is built from TRBV6-2 or TRBV6-3 and TRBJ2-3; 11 nucleotides align to TRBD2. Germline CDR1 MNHEY, CDR2 SVGEGT. This CDR3 contains 15 residues. Unmatched junction bases numbered 5, after V lost 5 bases and J lost 4 bases. The CDR3 DNA reads as TGTGCCAGCAGTGTACTAGCGGGAGTGTCAGATACGCAGTATTTT. Translation: CASSVLAGVSDTQYF.

V gene TRBV6-4 combines with J gene TRBJ2-1, with 8 bases identical to TRBD2. V dropped 3 bases and J dropped 7; count of bases not matched to a gene: 5. In germline, CDR1 is MRHNA, CDR2 SNTAGT. The CDR3 runs to 14 residues. Here the CDR3 DNA reads TGTGCCAGCAGTGAGGGGACTAGTTCTAATGAGCAGTTCTTC. This gives the protein CASSEGTSSNEQFF.

The V call is TRBV2, the J call TRBJ1-4, with no clear D. CDR1 is SNHLY, CDR2 FYNNEI, per germline. V lost 2 bases, J lost 8 bases, and 15 bases lay in between. CDR3 length: 15 residues. CDR3 in DNA: TGTGCCAGCAGTGAAATTAGGGCAGTAGGCGAAAAACTGTTTTTT. As protein: CASSEIRAVGEKLFF. Complete variable domain (other parts from reference TRBV2 and TRBJ1-4): EPEVTQTPSHQVTQMGQEVILRCVPISNHLYFYWYRQILGQKVEFLVSFYNNEISEKSEIFDDQFSVERPDGSNFTLKIRSTKLEDSAMYFCASSEIRAVGEKLFFGSGTQLSVL.

This clonotype has a count of ten or more. The chain employs TRBV28 and TRBJ1-5; D is unclear. V was pared by 10 bases and J by 0 bases, with 10 bases between. CDR3 size: 13 residues. Germline CDR1 MDHEN, CDR2 SYDVKM. CDR3: CATRTYSNQPQHF. The CDR3 coding sequence is TGTGCCACCCGGACGTATAGCAATCAGCCCCAGCATTTT.

This clonotype was observed at least ten times. The CDR3, as DNA: TGTGCCAGCAGCCCGAGTGGGGCGCAGGTCGAGCAGTACTTC. This translates into CASSPSGAQVEQYF. The chain carries TRBV3-1 and TRBJ2-7; TRBD1 might be the D (5 bases). The V end lost 4 bases, the J end lost 6 bases, and 16 bases lay between the germline ends. Germline V gene sequence: CDR1 LGHDT, CDR2 YNNKEL (reference sequence). The CDR3 is 14 residues long.

This clonotype was seen repeatedly, ten times or more. The chain combines TRBV7-9 with TRBJ2-5, with 9 positions matching TRBD1. CDR1 is SEHNR, CDR2 FQNEAQ, per germline (reference sequence). V trimming: 9 bases; J trimming: 5 bases; junction bases outside the gene matches: 7. The CDR3 totals 13 residues. This CDR3 reads CASNRGLRETQYF. The CDR3 bases are TGTGCCAGTAACAGGGGGCTTCGGGAGACCCAGTACTTC.

This clonotype was found many times. The rearrangement joins TRBV5-1 to TRBJ2-1; D gene ambiguous. Between the trimmed V and J ends, which lost 2 bases and 1 base, there was a span of 10 bases. The CDR3 runs to 15 residues. Germline V gene data show CDR1 as SGHRS and CDR2 as YFSETQ. CDR3: CASSLGPQSYNEQFF. CDR3 nucleotide sequence: TGCGCCAGCAGCTTAGGACCACAGTCCTACAATGAGCAGTTCTTC.

The chain combines TRBV2 with TRBJ2-7; TRBD2 matches at 9 bases. The V gene's germline CDR1 is SNHLY and CDR2 FYNNEI. The CDR3 is made up of 16 amino acids. V lost 0 bases and J lost 6; bases outside the gene matches: 9. CDR3 loop: CASSEAWGGRAGEQYF. CDR3 coding DNA: TGTGCCAGCAGTGAAGCTTGGGGCGGGAGGGCAGGCGAGCAGTACTTC.

This clonotype was counted many times. The chain combines TRBV11-3 with TRBJ2-1, with a tentative D call TRBD1 (6 bases). Germline values: CDR1 SGHNT, CDR2 YENEEA. V lost 5 bases, J lost 3 bases, and 17 bases lay in between. The CDR3 spans 16 residues. The CDR3 region has the DNA TGTGCCAGCAGCACGAGGGATGGGGGCAACTACAATGAGCAGTTCTTC. This encodes CASSTRDGGNYNEQFF.

This clonotype was observed a few times. This sequence joins TRBV5-1 and TRBJ2-1; D is unclear. Trimming stripped 2 bases from V and 3 bases from J, with 9 bases between. The CDR3 has 14 amino acids. CDR1 and CDR2 (germline): SGHRS, YFSETQ. CDR3 sequence reads: CASSFRQVYNEQFF. In DNA form, the CDR3 reads TGCGCCAGCAGCTTTCGACAAGTCTACAATGAGCAGTTCTTC.

V is TRBV27 and J is TRBJ2-1, with 7 bases that match TRBD2. After removal of 6 bases from V and 3 bases from J, the junction contained 8 bases not matched to a gene. Germline CDR1 reads MNHEY; CDR2 reads SMNVEV (reference sequence). The CDR3 spans 15 residues. In nucleotides, the CDR3 is TGTGCCAGCAGAGCGAGGGCGGGAGTCTACAATGAGCAGTTCTTC. Its protein is CASRARAGVYNEQFF.

This clonotype occurred many times. The V gene is TRBV20-1, the J gene TRBJ2-7; D uncertain. The CDR3 has 11 amino acids. Germline-derived CDR1 and CDR2 are DFQATT and SNEGSKA (reference sequence). V lost 6 bases to trimming and J lost 3 bases, with 9 bases between them. The CDR3 DNA reads TGCAGTGCAGTGGCCGACTACGAGCAGTACTTC. This sequence encodes CSAVADYEQYF.

The chain links TRBV20-1 to TRBJ2-5; 9 bases agree with TRBD2. Trimming cost V 5 bases and J 6 bases; bases outside gene matches: 10. Germline V lookup: CDR1 DFQATT, CDR2 SNEGSKA (reference sequence). CDR3 length: 14 residues. Written as DNA, the CDR3 is TGCAGTGCTCCGGTGGGGACTAGCTCTCAGACCCAGTACTTC. Translated: CSAPVGTSSQTQYF.

The chain has TRBV3-1 and TRBJ1-3; possible D gene TRBD1, 5 bases. The CDR3 is 16 amino acids. Trimming cost V 4 bases and J 0 bases, with 13 bases left between them. CDR1 LGHDT and CDR2 YNNKEL come from the germline V gene (reference sequence). The CDR3 loop is CASSLARTISGNTIYF. CDR3 sequence (DNA): TGTGCCAGCAGCCTTGCTCGGACAATCTCTGGAAACACCATATATTTT.

This clonotype was seen ten or more times. This chain links TRBV12-3 or TRBV12-4 with TRBJ2-1; D might be TRBD1 or TRBD2, each matching 5 bases. The CDR3 covers 13 residues. Trimming pared 6 bases from V and 6 bases from J, leaving 12 bases between. The CDR3 here is CASRQGTLNEQFF. The CDR3 bases are TGTGCCAGCAGACAAGGGACGCTCAATGAGCAGTTCTTC.

This clonotype was recorded many times. The CDR3 here is CAWNRDRVTEAFF. The CDR3 DNA follows: TGTGCCTGGAACCGGGACAGGGTAACTGAAGCTTTCTTT. The chain joins TRBV30 to TRBJ1-1; 9 bases align to TRBD1. Germline V gene sequence: CDR1 GTSNPN, CDR2 SVGIG (reference sequence). The CDR3 runs to 13 residues. V shed 4 bases, J shed 5 bases, and the junction held 5 bases outside the gene matches. The full variable domain, its missing parts supplied by reference TRBV30 and TRBJ1-1, is SQTIHQWPATLVQPVGSPLSLECTVEGTSNPNLYWYRQAAGRGLQLLFYSVGIGQISSEVPQNLSASRPQDRQFILSSKKLLLSDSGFYLCAWNRDRVTEAFFGQGTRLTVV.

Comments on this clonotype: A much more abundant neighbour one base away suggests this may be a read error. V gene TRBV11-1 combines with J gene TRBJ2-7; D gene unclear. Per germline, CDR1 SGHAT and CDR2 FQDESV (reference sequence). Trimming shortened V by 5 bases and J by 1 base, and 12 bases separated the two germline ends. CDR3 length: 14 amino acids. As DNA, the CDR3 is TGTGCCAGCAGCCTCGGACCGTGGTCCTACGAGCAGTACTTC. It yields the protein CASSLGPWSYEQYF.

The sample holds many counts of this clonotype. This rearrangement joins TRBV18 to TRBJ1-2, with 12 bases that match TRBD1. Germline CDR1 and CDR2: KGHSH and LQKENI. After removal of 2 bases from V and 10 bases from J, the junction contained 2 bases not matched to a gene. This CDR3 comprises 13 residues. CDR3 protein: CASSPGTGGDYTF. The DNA of the CDR3 is TGTGCCAGCTCACCAGGGACAGGGGGCGACTACACCTTC.

The table lists this clonotype with many counts. The genes are TRBV2 and TRBJ2-5; maybe TRBD1 (5 bases). Trimming cost V 8 bases and J 3 bases, with 10 bases left between them. Germline V gene sequence: CDR1 SNHLY, CDR2 FYNNEI. The CDR3 is 12 amino acids. CDR3 in DNA: TGTGCCAGCGCAGGGTTTGAAGAGACCCAGTACTTC. Its protein is CASAGFEETQYF.

The V and J genes are TRBV7-3 and TRBJ2-2, with TRBD1 identical over 9 bases. J gave up 7 bases and V 2 bases, and 5 bases lay outside the gene matches. CDR1 is SGHTA, CDR2 FQGTGA, per germline. The CDR3 sequence is 15 residues long. CDR3 DNA: TGTGCCAGCAGCTTATGGGGACAGGGTATCGGGGAGCTGTTTTTT. Protein sequence: CASSLWGQGIGELFF.

This clonotype has only a few counts. The chain combines TRBV20-1 with TRBJ2-5; 8 bases are a match to TRBD2. Germline-derived CDR1 and CDR2 are DFQATT and SNEGSKA (reference sequence). The CDR3 totals 14 residues. J was trimmed by 4 bases and V by 1 base; bases with no gene match: 5. Written as DNA, the CDR3 is TGCAGTGCTAGAGGGAGCGGGAGCGGAGAGACCCAGTACTTC. Amino acid sequence: CSARGSGSGETQYF.

This clonotype was detected a few times. The chain employs TRBV7-3 and TRBJ2-2, with 8 bases lining up with TRBD1. The CDR3 is made up of 16 amino acids. The junction had 8 bases not matched to a gene; V was cut back by 5 bases and J by 3 bases. Germline V gene lookup returns CDR1 SGHTA and CDR2 FQGTGA. In DNA form, the CDR3 reads TGTGCCAGCAGCCCTTCCAGGGGGCTCCACACCGGGGAGCTGTTTTTT. Translating it yields CASSPSRGLHTGELFF.